This T cell receptor beta chain originates from a study of blood T cell repertoires in COVID-19. The CDR3 is 16 amino acids. V shed 4 bases, J shed 1 base, and the junction held 10 bases outside the gene matches. Germline lookup yields CDR1 GTSNPN and CDR2 SVGIG (reference sequence). Those enrolled, adults aged roughly 18 to 100 years, came from under 25 US areas. Clones were sequenced by immunoSEQ multiplex PCR, and TCRdb holds only the in-frame ones, with some missing. This table holds under 250,000 clones, about four fifths found once. The chain uses TRBV30 and TRBJ2-3, with 8 positions matching TRBD2. The receptor was isolated from a woman between 40 and 50 years old who had been exposed to COVID-19. The material sequenced was PBMCs or T cells enriched from blood (not recorded which). The CDR3 DNA reads TGTGCCTGGACCCCCCCCAGCGGGGGCCGCACAGATACGCAGTATTTT. Protein sequence: CAWTPPSGGRTDTQYF.